This TCR beta chain was captured in a study of immune characterization of retroperitoneal liposarcoma. The table lists this clonotype with many counts. In TCRdb, the PCR reads were re-called with MiXCR into one record per CDR3 protein. Seen here are around 12,000 distinct CDR3 sequences, approximately 50% observed once, and the top ten hold roughly an eighth. V was shortened by 6 bases and J by 4 bases, with 18 bases between the two germline ends. Germline loops: CDR1 WSHSY, CDR2 SAAADI. The CDR3 totals 15 residues. This sequence was found in a female donor with retroperitoneal liposarcoma. The chain combines TRBV10-2 with TRBJ2-5; maybe TRBD2 (6 bases). Input material: tumor tissue. CDR3 nucleotide sequence: TGCGCCAGCAGCGGTGACTCAGGCGGGGCAGAGACCCAGTACTTC. Translated: CASSGDSGGAETQYF.